This is a list of T cell receptor beta chains from one sample in a study of blood T cell repertoires in COVID-19. Libraries were prepared by immunoSEQ multiplex PCR; TCRdb keeps only in-frame clonotypes and omits some of them. There are about 96,000 clones in the sample; about four fifths occur only once, and roughly 17% lies in the top ten. Specimen: peripheral blood. These receptors all come from a woman in her sixties with acute or convalescent COVID-19. Each CDR3 is given without its conserved first and last residue.

>TRBV7-2|TRBJ1-2
ASSLAGTEVYGYT
>TRBV9|TRBJ2-7
ASSVGGDPFDEQY
>TRBV7-2|TRBJ2-2
ASSLALIGGASGELF
>TRBV20-1|TRBJ1-4
SASSSHEEGLF
>TRBV4-2|TRBJ2-5
ASSSASKEAQY
>TRBV18|TRBJ2-3
ASSPPPGLRSDTQY
>TRBV25-1|TRBJ1-5
ASSGDRSNQPQH
>TRBV2|TRBJ1-2
ASSAGFPNYGYT
>TRBV11-3|TRBJ1-4
ASSRSSATNEKLF
>TRBV11-3|TRBJ2-5
ASSLSGLAQETQY
>TRBV4-2|TRBJ2-1
ASSRGVAGGNNEQF
>TRBV7-6|TRBJ1-4
ASSLEVTVEKLF